This passage covers 28 T cell receptor beta chains from one sample sequenced in a study of PD-L1 blockade in urothelial cancer. Generated by immunoSEQ multiplex PCR, the TCRdb table keeps only in-frame clones and is missing some. The sample includes about 63,000 clones, roughly 79% of them seen just once. Time point defined: pretreatment peripheral blood. The specimen comprised PBMCs, sampled around atezolizumab (anti-PD-L1) treatment. These TCRs come from a man between 65 and 85 years old with urothelial cancer.

The chain links TRBV4-1 to TRBJ1-3; 7 bases agree with TRBD1. Germline lookup yields CDR1 MGHRA and CDR2 YSYEKL. The CDR3 spans 16 residues. The J segment lost 3 bases and the V segment lost 0 bases, leaving 5 bases of the junction unmatched. The CDR3 here is CASSQDNRGSGNTIYF. In DNA form, the CDR3 reads TGCGCCAGCAGCCAAGATAACAGGGGCAGTGGAAACACCATATATTTT.

CDR3 DNA: TGTGCCAGCAGTGACCCCCCAGGGGAGGAGACCCAGTACTTC. It is translated as CASSDPPGEETQYF. The chain links TRBV6-1 to TRBJ2-5, with a weak D call TRBD1 (6 bases). CDR3 length: 14 residues. V lost 3 bases, J lost 5 bases, and 13 bases lay in between. CDR1 and CDR2 from the germline V gene are MNHNS and SASEGT.

The chain joins TRBV15 to TRBJ2-3, with TRBD2 matching over 12 bases. The length of the CDR3 is 19 residues. Per the germline V gene, CDR1 is LNHNV and CDR2 is YYDKDF (reference sequence). V gave up 3 bases and J gave up 0 bases; unmatched junction bases: 10. CDR3 DNA sequence: TGTGCCACCAGCAGGCGGGGACTAGCGGGCCTAACTAGCACAGATACGCAGTATTTT. Its translation: CATSRRGLAGLTSTDTQYF.

The rearrangement uses TRBV7-2 and TRBJ2-3; TRBD2 matches at 13 bases. The CDR3 has 15 residues. The V segment lost 5 bases and the J segment 4 bases; nucleotides outside the gene matches: 3. Germline CDR1 is SGHTA and CDR2 is FQGNSA. The CDR3 DNA follows: TGTGCCAGCAGCACACTAGCGGGAGGGCCAGATACGCAGTATTTT. It encodes CASSTLAGGPDTQYF. The whole variable domain, remainder taken from reference TRBV7-2 and TRBJ2-3, is GAGVSQSPSNKVTEKGKDVELRCDPISGHTALYWYRQSLGQGLEFLIYFQGNSAPDKSGLPSDRFSAERTGGSVSTLTIQRTQQEDSAVYLCASSTLAGGPDTQYFGPGTRLTVL.

The chain links TRBV30 to TRBJ1-2; D is possibly TRBD1 (5 bases). V shed 0 bases and J shed 8 bases, with 10 bases lying between them. Germline V gene lookup returns CDR1 GTSNPN and CDR2 SVGIG (reference sequence). This CDR3 comprises 12 residues. For the CDR3, the DNA is TGTGCCTGGAGTGTTAGAACAGGCGGCTACACCTTC. Encoded protein: CAWSVRTGGYTF.

This clone has a single count. This sequence joins TRBV7-3 and TRBJ2-5; 7 positions match TRBD1. The CDR3 sequence is 15 residues long. The V and J ends lost 5 bases and 2 bases, in that order; junction bases with no gene match: 8. Germline V lookup: CDR1 SGHTA, CDR2 FQGTGA. The CDR3 loop is CASSQGTEEQETQYF. The CDR3, as DNA: TGTGCCAGCAGCCAAGGGACAGAAGAACAAGAGACCCAGTACTTC.

This clone has just one count. The genes are TRBV5-1 and TRBJ2-7, with a possible D match to TRBD1 (6 bases). Deletions cut 1 base from V and 2 bases from J, with 13 bases between. This CDR3 is built from 15 residues. The germline V gene encodes CDR1 SGHRS and CDR2 YFSETQ. This chain's CDR3 is CASSLIRDTTYEQYF. CDR3 bases: TGCGCCAGCAGCTTGATACGGGACACAACCTACGAGCAGTACTTC.

V and J are TRBV11-3 and TRBJ2-3, with D possibly TRBD1 on 6 matching bases. Germline assignment: CDR1 SGHNT and CDR2 YENEEA. CDR3 size: 13 residues. The V gene lost 4 bases and the J gene lost 3 bases, with 8 bases spanning the gap. CDR3 bases: TGTGCCAGCAGCTCAGGGGTTACAGATACGCAGTATTTT. It specifies CASSSGVTDTQYF. Full variable domain (rest looked up from reference TRBV11-3 and TRBJ2-3): EAGVVQSPRYKIIEKKQPVAFWCNPISGHNTLYWYLQNLGQGPELLIRYENEEAVDDSQLPKDRFSAERLKGVDSTLKIQPAELGDSAVYLCASSSGVTDTQYFGPGTRLTVL.

The J gene is TRBJ1-2, the V gene TRBV19, with 7 nucleotides matching TRBD1. Germline V gene lookup returns CDR1 LNHDA and CDR2 SQIVND (reference sequence). The CDR3 consists of 16 residues. V shed 4 bases and J 4 bases; nucleotides not matched to a gene: 12. CDR3 sequence (DNA): TGTGCCAGTAGTAACCAACACAGGGGAAAGGGCTATGGCTACACCTTC. Protein sequence: CASSNQHRGKGYGYTF.

V usage is TRBV5-5 and J usage is TRBJ2-1; 10 bases align to TRBD1. Germline CDR1 is SGHKS and CDR2 is YYEKEE (reference sequence). This CDR3 has 14 amino acids. The junction had 2 bases not matched to a gene; V was cut back by 2 bases and J by 6 bases. CDR3: CASSFGTGANEQFF. CDR3 in DNA: TGTGCCAGCAGCTTCGGGACAGGGGCCAATGAGCAGTTCTTC.

This clone turned up a few times. The chain employs TRBV6-5 and TRBJ2-2; TRBD2 matches at 10 bases. Germline assignment: CDR1 MNHEY and CDR2 SVGAGI. This CDR3 spans 16 amino acids. V lost 4 bases, J lost 0 bases, and 2 bases stayed unmatched. The CDR3 DNA reads TGTGCCAGCAGTTCCGGGACTAGCGCGAACACCGGGGAGCTGTTTTTT. This translates into CASSSGTSANTGELFF.

The chain couples TRBV7-3 to TRBJ2-7, with a weak D call TRBD1 (6 bases). V lost 0 bases and J lost 7, with 13 bases in between. CDR1 is SGHTA and CDR2 is FQGTGA in the germline V gene. The CDR3 extends over 14 amino acids. The CDR3 protein is CASSLTPDSAEQYF. CDR3 nucleotide sequence: TGTGCCAGCAGCTTAACACCGGACAGTGCTGAGCAGTACTTC.

CDR3 sequence reads: CASSSPPGRGGDEQFF. The DNA of the CDR3 is TGTGCCAGCAGCTCTCCCCCCGGGCGGGGTGGGGATGAGCAGTTCTTC. V and J are TRBV9 and TRBJ2-1; TRBD2 is a possible D gene (6 bases). CDR3 size: 16 residues. Germline V lookup: CDR1 SGDLS, CDR2 YYNGEE. The V end was cut by 4 bases, the J end by 8 bases, with 22 bases between.

The rearrangement links TRBV25-1 to TRBJ2-5, with TRBD2 as a possible D gene (7 bases). Trimming took 0 bases from V and 1 from J, leaving 15 bases between them. Germline values: CDR1 MGHDK, CDR2 SYGVNS. This CDR3 has 17 amino acids. The CDR3 region has the DNA TGTGCCAGCAGTGAATATAGGGGGGGGAAGCTCCAAGAGACCCAGTACTTC. Translating it yields CASSEYRGGKLQETQYF.

The chain joins TRBV27 to TRBJ1-4, with 10 bases matching TRBD1. The CDR3 runs to 14 residues. V was pared by 2 bases and J by 10 bases, with 4 bases of the junction left unmatched. Germline CDR1 MNHEY, CDR2 SMNVEV (reference sequence). The CDR3 DNA follows: TGTGCCAGCAGTTTACCAGGACAGGGGGGAAAACTGTTTTTT. This sequence encodes CASSLPGQGGKLFF.

The chain employs TRBV10-3 and TRBJ2-7; 14 bases map to TRBD2. From germline, CDR1 is ENHRY and CDR2 SYGVKD. This CDR3 region has 18 residues. The V and J ends lost 5 bases and 5 bases, in that order; junction bases with no gene match: 14. CDR3 nucleotides: TGTGCCATCAGTCAGACAAGCATGGGACTAGCGGGAGCCAACGAGCAGTACTTC. It translates to CAISQTSMGLAGANEQYF.

This clone occurred once. The genes are TRBV19 and TRBJ1-6; the D is unclear. CDR1 and CDR2 (germline): LNHDA, SQIVND (reference sequence). V lost 5 bases to trimming and J lost 14 bases, with 16 bases between them. This CDR3 spans 13 amino acids. The chain's CDR3 is CASSQTPQKTLHF. The CDR3 nucleotides read TGTGCCAGTAGTCAGACACCTCAGAAGACCCTCCACTTT.

The gene calls are TRBV14 and TRBJ1-4; 7 bases line up with TRBD1. CDR3 length equals 14 residues. Losses at the gene ends were 5 bases for V and 8 bases for J; bases not matched to a gene: 8. The germline V gene has CDR1 SGHDN and CDR2 FVKESK. For the CDR3, the DNA is TGTGCCAGCAGCTTCACAGGGGATTCGGAAAAACTGTTTTTT. It translates to CASSFTGDSEKLFF.

The chain couples TRBV19 to TRBJ2-7; D ambiguous. Trimming pared 1 base from V and 0 bases from J, leaving 7 bases between. The germline gives CDR1 LNHDA, CDR2 SQIVND (reference sequence). This CDR3 has 14 residues. CDR3 sequence: CASSIGSSSYEQYF. The DNA of the CDR3 is TGTGCCAGTAGTATAGGCAGTTCCTCCTACGAGCAGTACTTC.

Relative to its sample, this clone is medium-sized. The chain is built from TRBV19 and TRBJ1-2; D is perhaps TRBD1 (5 bases). Germline CDR1 and CDR2: LNHDA and SQIVND (reference sequence). This CDR3 has 13 amino acids. Trimming left V 2 bases short and J 4 bases short, with 8 bases between. The CDR3 is CASSIRGSYGYTF. CDR3 nucleotide sequence: TGTGCCAGTAGTATAAGGGGCAGCTATGGCTACACCTTC.

J is TRBJ2-7 and V is TRBV10-3; the match to TRBD1 covers 11 bases. The CDR3 is 13 amino acids. The J segment lost 3 bases and the V segment lost 8 bases, leaving 3 bases of the junction unmatched. Germline V gives CDR1 ENHRY, CDR2 SYGVKD. CDR3 nucleotide sequence: TGTGCCATCGGGACAGGGGGGGACTACGAGCAGTACTTC. It encodes CAIGTGGDYEQYF.

The genes are TRBV27 and TRBJ2-7, with TRBD1 matching 7 bases. Trimming removed 3 bases from V and 2 bases from J; junction bases left unmatched: 4. The V gene's germline CDR1 is MNHEY and CDR2 SMNVEV (reference sequence). CDR3 length equals 14 residues. CDR3 bases: TGTGCCAGCAGTTTGACAGGGCCCCCCTACGAGCAGTACTTC. Translating it yields CASSLTGPPYEQYF.

The chain is built from TRBV2 and TRBJ2-7; 14 positions agree with TRBD2. V gave up 1 base and J gave up 7 bases; unmatched junction bases: 15. CDR3 length: 19 residues. The germline V gene encodes CDR1 SNHLY and CDR2 FYNNEI. The CDR3, as DNA: TGTGCCAGCAGTGAAGGGCCGGGACTAGCGGGAGATTGGCGGAAGGAGCAGTACTTC. This encodes CASSEGPGLAGDWRKEQYF.

V is TRBV5-1 and J is TRBJ1-1, with D possibly TRBD1 on 6 matching bases. V lost 4 bases and J lost 0, with 13 bases in between. There are 15 residues in the CDR3. The germline V gene encodes CDR1 SGHRS and CDR2 YFSETQ. Here the CDR3 DNA reads TGCGCCAGCAGCCCTTTGGACAGTTTGAACACTGAAGCTTTCTTT. Encoded protein: CASSPLDSLNTEAFF. Together with reference TRBV5-1 and TRBJ1-1, the CDR3 gives the full variable domain: KAGVTQTPRYLIKTRGQQVTLSCSPISGHRSVSWYQQTPGQGLQFLFEYFSETQRNKGNFPGRFSGRQFSNSRSEMNVSTLELGDSALYLCASSPLDSLNTEAFFGQGTRLTVV.

The gene calls are TRBV28 and TRBJ1-5; TRBD1 matches at 8 bases. The CDR3 runs 16 residues. Germline CDR1 reads MDHEN; CDR2 reads SYDVKM. V gave up 5 bases and J gave up 2 bases; unmatched junction bases: 8. Here the CDR3 reads CASSPTQGARNQPQHF. In nucleotides, the CDR3 is TGTGCCAGCAGTCCGACTCAGGGGGCTCGCAATCAGCCCCAGCATTTT.

This clone was seen a few times. Written as DNA, the CDR3 is TGTGCCAGCAGCCCACAGACTAGCGCCACCGGGGAGCTGTTTTTT. Translating it yields CASSPQTSATGELFF. The gene calls are TRBV9 and TRBJ2-2; 8 positions match TRBD2. Per the germline V gene, CDR1 is SGDLS and CDR2 is YYNGEE. The CDR3 runs to 15 residues. V was pared by 4 bases and J by 4 bases, with 6 bases of the junction left unmatched. The variable domain in full, with the rest retrieved from reference TRBV9 and TRBJ2-2, is DSGVTQTPKHLITATGQRVTLRCSPRSGDLSVYWYQQSLDQGLQFLIQYYNGEERAKGNILERFSAQQFPDLHSELNLSSLELGDSALYFCASSPQTSATGELFFGEGSRLTVL.

The CDR3, as DNA: TGTGCCAGCAGTACCGGGTCTCAAAACATTCAGTACTTC. As protein: CASSTGSQNIQYF. V and J are TRBV2 and TRBJ2-4; D gene ambiguous. The V gene lost 5 bases and the J gene lost 5 bases, with 10 bases spanning the gap. The CDR3 is 13 residues long. CDR1 SNHLY and CDR2 FYNNEI come from the germline V gene.

Of note for this clone: Within the sample, other DNA sequences also encode this same CDR3. V and J are TRBV15 and TRBJ1-1, with D perhaps matching TRBD1 (6 bases). In germline, CDR1 is LNHNV, CDR2 YYDKDF (reference sequence). There are 13 residues in the CDR3. Trimming left V 3 bases short and J 1 base short, with 6 bases between. This CDR3 reads CATSRDRNTEAFF. As DNA, the CDR3 is TGTGCCACCAGCAGGGACAGGAACACTGAAGCTTTCTTT.